This TCR beta chain came from a study of STAT5B mutations in CD4+ large granular lymphocyte leukemia. TCRdb's copy holds only in-frame clones and misses some; the assay was immunoSEQ multiplex PCR. The sample lists 37,000 or so clones, roughly nine tenths seen once, with less than 4% in the top ten. With regard to this clone: Its specificity is unknown. The conserved phenylalanine or tryptophan is not found at the CDR3 terminus, so this likely reflects a read error.

Overall study findings and caveats: Data were not HLA-matched across samples. TRBV06-family usage was enriched in top patient clones (8/27) versus controls (2/35).

Healthy controls were blood donor buffy coats. CDR3 length equals 14 residues. Trimming took off 5 bases at V and 5 bases at J, with 16 bases between the two ends. Germline V gene lookup returns CDR1 MNHNS and CDR2 SASEGT. The V call is TRBV6-1, the J call TRBJ2-7; perhaps D is TRBD1 or TRBD2 (8 bases each). The sequence was obtained from a human donor in good health. Sequencing was done on a sample of CD4+ T cells from blood buffy coats. The CDR3 sequence is CASSWTGTRNEQYL. The CDR3, as DNA: TGTGCCAGCAGTTGGACAGGGACTAGGAACGAGCAGTACCTC.